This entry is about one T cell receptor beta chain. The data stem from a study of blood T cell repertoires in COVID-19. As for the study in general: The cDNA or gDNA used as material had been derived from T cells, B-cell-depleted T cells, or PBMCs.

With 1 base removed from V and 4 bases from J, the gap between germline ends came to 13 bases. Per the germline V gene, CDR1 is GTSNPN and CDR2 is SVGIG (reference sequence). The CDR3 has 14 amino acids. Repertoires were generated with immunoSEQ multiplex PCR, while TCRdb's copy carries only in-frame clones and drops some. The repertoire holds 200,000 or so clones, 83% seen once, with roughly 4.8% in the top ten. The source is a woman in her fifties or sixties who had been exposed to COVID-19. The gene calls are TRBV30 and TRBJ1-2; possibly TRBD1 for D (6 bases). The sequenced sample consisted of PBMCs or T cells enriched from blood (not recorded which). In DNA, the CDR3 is TGTGCCTGGAGTGCCTTTCAGGGGCGCTATGGCTACACCTTC. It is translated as CAWSAFQGRYGYTF.